A single sample gave rise to the 29 T cell receptor beta chains below, sequenced in a study of T cell changes during pregnancy in multiple sclerosis. Only in-frame clones appear in the TCRdb table, and some are missing; sequencing was by immunoSEQ multiplex PCR. The repertoire holds around 21,000 clones, 88% seen once, with 15% to 20% in the top ten. The material was CD8+ T cells from peripheral blood mononuclear cells, obtained after pregnancy. Source of these receptors: a female donor in good health, enrolled as a control in a pregnancy study.

The V call is TRBV6-4, the J call TRBJ2-3, with 7 bases aligning to TRBD1. Losses at the gene ends were 0 bases for V and 4 bases for J; bases not matched to a gene: 1. This CDR3 has 14 amino acids. Per the germline V gene, CDR1 is MRHNA and CDR2 is SNTAGT. In nucleotides, the CDR3 is TGTGCCAGCAGTGACTCGCAGGGGGCAGATACGCAGTATTTT. Protein: CASSDSQGADTQYF.

V is TRBV7-6 and J is TRBJ2-1; 9 bases match TRBD2. Germline V lookup: CDR1 SGHVS, CDR2 FNYEAQ. V lost 2 bases to trimming and J lost 9 bases; unmatched junction nucleotides: 14. This CDR3 comprises 17 residues. CDR3 DNA: TGTGCCAGCAGCTTAAAAGGAGAGCGGGAGGCCCTGGGTGAGCAGTTCTTC. Translating it yields CASSLKGEREALGEQFF.

J is TRBJ1-3 and V is TRBV6-5; 7 nucleotides match TRBD1. The CDR3 is made up of 15 amino acids. V lost 6 bases, J lost 0 bases, and 5 bases stayed unmatched. Germline loops: CDR1 MNHEY, CDR2 SVGAGI. The CDR3 nucleotides are TGTGCCAGCAGCGGGGACAGCAACTCTGGAAACACCATATATTTT. Its protein product is CASSGDSNSGNTIYF.

This chain links TRBV28 with TRBJ1-1; no clear D. V lost 3 bases to trimming and J lost 10 bases, with 12 bases between them. There are 12 residues in the CDR3. In germline, CDR1 is MDHEN, CDR2 SYDVKM. The CDR3 nucleotides read TGTGCCAGCAGTTTCAGTCCCTTATCAGCTTTCTTT. Protein product: CASSFSPLSAFF.

J is TRBJ2-7 and V is TRBV6-5; tentatively, D is TRBD1 (6 bases). This CDR3 comprises 15 residues. Trimming shortened V by 5 bases and J by 2 bases, and 16 bases separated the two germline ends. Germline values: CDR1 MNHEY, CDR2 SVGAGI. As DNA, the CDR3 is TGTGCCAGCAGTCCCCCGGACAGTTCCCCCTACGAGCAGTACTTC. It is translated as CASSPPDSSPYEQYF.

The chain uses TRBV11-3 and TRBJ1-5, with 11 positions matching TRBD1. The CDR3 spans 17 residues. CDR1 is SGHNT, CDR2 YENEEA, per germline. V trimming: 6 bases; J trimming: 2 bases; junction bases outside the gene matches: 9. The CDR3 sequence: CASSCGTGGIGNQPQHF. The CDR3 region has the DNA TGTGCCAGCAGTTGTGGGACAGGGGGTATAGGCAATCAGCCCCAGCATTTT. Combining the CDR3 with reference TRBV11-3 and TRBJ1-5 gives the whole variable domain EAGVVQSPRYKIIEKKQPVAFWCNPISGHNTLYWYLQNLGQGPELLIRYENEEAVDDSQLPKDRFSAERLKGVDSTLKIQPAELGDSAVYLCASSCGTGGIGNQPQHFGDGTRLSIL.

This sequence joins TRBV9 and TRBJ1-5; no clear D. The CDR3 covers 15 residues. Germline CDR1 reads SGDLS; CDR2 reads YYNGEE. Deletions cut 3 bases from V and 1 base from J, with 11 bases between. CDR3 region: CASSAREGSNQPQHF. CDR3 nucleotides: TGTGCCAGCAGCGCTCGCGAGGGAAGCAATCAGCCCCAGCATTTT.

This chain links TRBV2 with TRBJ2-7; no firm D call. Germline loops: CDR1 SNHLY, CDR2 FYNNEI. The CDR3 totals 13 residues. Trimming pared 2 bases from V and 3 bases from J, leaving 8 bases between. CDR3 DNA: TGTGCCAGCAGTGAAACTACCTACTACGAGCAGTACTTC. It is translated as CASSETTYYEQYF.

The chain combines TRBV5-1 with TRBJ2-7, with TRBD2 matching over 8 bases. The CDR3 contains 17 residues. Germline V gene sequence: CDR1 SGHRS, CDR2 YFSETQ. Trimming at V came to 0 bases and at J to 7 bases, leaving 15 bases not matched to a gene. CDR3 residues: CASSLADSGRPSGEQYF. The CDR3 region has the DNA TGCGCCAGCAGCTTGGCCGACAGCGGGAGACCTTCGGGGGAGCAGTACTTC.

Judged by abundance, this clone is medium-sized. The V call is TRBV5-1, the J call TRBJ1-1; D may be TRBD1 (6 bases). Germline V CDR1 and CDR2: SGHRS, YFSETQ. The length of the CDR3 is 15 residues. V was shortened by 4 bases and J by 1 base, with 14 bases between the two germline ends. CDR3 DNA sequence: TGCGCCAGCAGCCTGGGGGCCTCGTGGAACACTGAAGCTTTCTTT. Protein product: CASSLGASWNTEAFF.

CDR3 region: CASSVLTGASGQETQYF. CDR3 bases: TGTGCCAGCAGCGTCCTCACGGGGGCTAGCGGGCAAGAGACCCAGTACTTC. J is TRBJ2-5 and V is TRBV9, with 8 bases fitting TRBD2. The trim removed 2 bases at V and 2 bases at J, leaving 11 bases unmatched. The V gene's germline CDR1 is SGDLS and CDR2 YYNGEE. CDR3 length: 17 amino acids.

V and J are TRBV9 and TRBJ2-1, with a possible D match to TRBD1 (5 bases). V was pared by 0 bases and J by 8 bases, with 9 bases between. This CDR3 has 13 amino acids. From germline, CDR1 is SGDLS and CDR2 YYNGEE. The CDR3 bases are TGTGCCAGCAGCGTAGTTTGGGGCGATGAGCAGTTCTTC. Protein product: CASSVVWGDEQFF.

V is TRBV5-1 and J is TRBJ2-7, with 8 bases that match TRBD2. Germline loops: CDR1 SGHRS, CDR2 YFSETQ. V lost 4 bases to trimming and J lost 2 bases; unmatched junction nucleotides: 8. The CDR3 sequence is 15 residues long. The CDR3 is CASSPPTSGTYEQYF. CDR3 nucleotide sequence: TGCGCCAGCAGCCCCCCTACTAGCGGCACCTACGAGCAGTACTTC.

This clone appeared a single time. The gene calls are TRBV27 and TRBJ2-7, with 8 bases identical to TRBD1. This CDR3 has 14 residues. The V gene end was trimmed by 6 bases and the J gene end by 2 bases; junction bases not matched to a gene: 6. Per germline, CDR1 MNHEY and CDR2 SMNVEV (reference sequence). This CDR3 reads CASRPTGETYEQYF. CDR3 bases: TGTGCCAGCAGACCGACAGGGGAGACCTACGAGCAGTACTTC.

This chain connects TRBV5-1 to TRBJ1-1, with D tentatively TRBD1 (6 bases). Germline V gene data show CDR1 as SGHRS and CDR2 as YFSETQ. Trimming stripped 4 bases from V and 0 bases from J, with 10 bases between. The CDR3 sequence is 14 residues long. Written as DNA, the CDR3 is TGCGCCAGCAGCCGACAGGTCATGAACACTGAAGCTTTCTTT. Its translation: CASSRQVMNTEAFF.

The chain uses TRBV6-5 and TRBJ2-1, with D perhaps matching TRBD2 (5 bases). The CDR3 runs 14 residues. Trimming pared 2 bases from V and 8 bases from J, leaving 13 bases between. The germline CDR1 and CDR2 sequences are MNHEY and SVGAGI. The CDR3 DNA is TGTGCCAGCAGTTACCTACTAGGATTGGATGAGCAGTTCTTC. Amino acids: CASSYLLGLDEQFF.

This chain joins TRBV7-9 and TRBJ2-4; the D gene is possibly TRBD2 (5 bases). Trimming took 5 bases from V and 3 from J, leaving 11 bases between them. Germline CDR1 SEHNR, CDR2 FQNEAQ (reference sequence). The CDR3 runs to 14 residues. CDR3 DNA sequence: TGTGCCAGCAGCCACGAGGAGGACAAAAACATTCAGTACTTC. Translation: CASSHEEDKNIQYF.

V and J are TRBV19 and TRBJ1-1, with D tentatively TRBD1 (6 bases). The germline gives CDR1 LNHDA, CDR2 SQIVND (reference sequence). The CDR3 covers 14 residues. The V and J ends lost 6 bases and 0 bases respectively, with 11 bases between them. This CDR3 is CASRGTLMNTEAFF. CDR3 DNA sequence: TGTGCCAGTAGAGGGACACTAATGAACACTGAAGCTTTCTTT.

This clone was detected only a few times. The V gene is TRBV30, the J gene TRBJ1-2, with D possibly TRBD1 on 5 matching bases. The CDR3 sequence is 13 residues long. Germline V gene lookup returns CDR1 GTSNPN and CDR2 SVGIG (reference sequence). Trimming removed 0 bases from V and 7 bases from J, with 12 bases in between. The CDR3 coding sequence is TGTGCCTGGAGTGTTTTGCAGGGAGGTGGCTACACCTTC. As protein: CAWSVLQGGGYTF.

This chain uses TRBV11-1 with TRBJ1-3; D is unclear. The V end was cut by 9 bases, the J end by 10 bases, with 19 bases between. Germline V gene lookup returns CDR1 SGHAT and CDR2 FQDESV (reference sequence). The CDR3 loop spans 13 amino acids. The CDR3 coding sequence is TGTGCCAGTCAGACGGGAGATCGGACGACCATATATTTT. Protein product: CASQTGDRTTIYF.

V and J are TRBV6-5 and TRBJ2-2; D gene uncertain. CDR1 is MNHEY and CDR2 is SVGAGI in the germline V gene. Trimming took 5 bases from V and 1 from J, leaving 11 bases between them. This CDR3 spans 15 amino acids. CDR3 residues: CASSQYNVNTGELFF. The CDR3 DNA reads as TGTGCCAGCAGTCAGTATAACGTGAACACCGGGGAGCTGTTTTTT.

The rearrangement joins TRBV4-2 to TRBJ2-1; 12 bases fit TRBD2. The CDR3 spans 17 residues. The germline V gene encodes CDR1 LGHNA and CDR2 YNFKEQ. The V gene end was trimmed by 3 bases and the J gene end by 7 bases; junction bases not matched to a gene: 10. The CDR3 nucleotides read TGTGCCAGCAGCCACCCGACTAGCGGGAGCCGAGGGAATGAGCAGTTCTTC. Translated: CASSHPTSGSRGNEQFF.

The gene calls are TRBV15 and TRBJ2-5; 7 bases agree with TRBD2. From germline, CDR1 is LNHNV and CDR2 YYDKDF (reference sequence). This CDR3 is built from 17 residues. V lost 1 base, J lost 0 bases, and 8 bases stayed unmatched. CDR3 residues: CATSRVVAGVYQETQYF. The CDR3 coding sequence is TGTGCCACCAGCAGAGTGGTGGCGGGAGTGTACCAAGAGACCCAGTACTTC.

This clone was detected once. The V gene is TRBV7-9, the J gene TRBJ1-4; 8 bases align to TRBD1. V was pared by 5 bases and J by 1 base, with 6 bases of the junction left unmatched. CDR1 is SEHNR, CDR2 FQNEAQ, per germline (reference sequence). The CDR3 has 16 amino acids. Here the CDR3 DNA reads TGTGCCAGCAGCCCGACAGGGGCGGGAACTAATGAAAAACTGTTTTTT. As protein: CASSPTGAGTNEKLFF. Looking up the rest from reference TRBV7-9 and TRBJ1-4 gives the full variable domain: DTGVSQNPRHKITKRGQNVTFRCDPISEHNRLYWYRQTLGQGPEFLTYFQNEAQLEKSRLLSDRFSAERPKGSFSTLEIQRTEQGDSAMYLCASSPTGAGTNEKLFFGSGTQLSVL.

The rearrangement joins TRBV13 to TRBJ2-7; D may be TRBD2 (6 bases). V shed 5 bases and J shed 0 bases, with 8 bases lying between them. The CDR3 runs to 13 residues. Germline lookup yields CDR1 PRHDT and CDR2 FYEKMQ (reference sequence). The CDR3 protein is CASSLGSSYEQYF. Here the CDR3 DNA reads TGTGCCAGCAGCCTCGGGAGCTCCTACGAGCAGTACTTC.

V and J are TRBV27 and TRBJ1-1; no reliable D call. V lost 2 bases and J 6 bases, leaving 10 bases between the germline ends. Germline loops: CDR1 MNHEY, CDR2 SMNVEV (reference sequence). There are 13 residues in the CDR3. CDR3 sequence reads: CASSLMGRAEAFF. The CDR3 bases are TGTGCCAGCAGTTTAATGGGGAGGGCTGAAGCTTTCTTT.

This chain uses TRBV6-1 with TRBJ2-7, with 11 bases fitting TRBD2. From germline, CDR1 is MNHNS and CDR2 SASEGT. Trimming removed 8 bases from V and 2 bases from J; junction bases left unmatched: 8. The CDR3 totals 15 residues. In DNA, the CDR3 is TGTGCCAGCGAGAGACTAGCGGGGCCTCCCTACGAGCAGTACTTC. Its translation is CASERLAGPPYEQYF.

This rearrangement joins TRBV19 to TRBJ2-3; 13 bases line up with TRBD2. Germline values: CDR1 LNHDA, CDR2 SQIVND (reference sequence). Trimming took 3 bases from V and 4 from J; bases not matched to a gene: 7. There are 17 residues in the CDR3. CDR3 in amino acids: CASSIGLAGELADTQYF. DNA for the CDR3: TGTGCCAGTAGTATCGGACTAGCGGGAGAGTTGGCAGATACGCAGTATTTT.

The chain is built from TRBV6-4 and TRBJ1-1, with D unclear. Germline V gene lookup returns CDR1 MRHNA and CDR2 SNTAGT. The CDR3 totals 13 residues. Trimming took off 2 bases at V and 5 bases at J, with 9 bases between the two ends. The CDR3 spells CASSDLRGTEAFF. The CDR3 bases are TGTGCCAGCAGTGACCTGCGCGGTACTGAAGCTTTCTTT.